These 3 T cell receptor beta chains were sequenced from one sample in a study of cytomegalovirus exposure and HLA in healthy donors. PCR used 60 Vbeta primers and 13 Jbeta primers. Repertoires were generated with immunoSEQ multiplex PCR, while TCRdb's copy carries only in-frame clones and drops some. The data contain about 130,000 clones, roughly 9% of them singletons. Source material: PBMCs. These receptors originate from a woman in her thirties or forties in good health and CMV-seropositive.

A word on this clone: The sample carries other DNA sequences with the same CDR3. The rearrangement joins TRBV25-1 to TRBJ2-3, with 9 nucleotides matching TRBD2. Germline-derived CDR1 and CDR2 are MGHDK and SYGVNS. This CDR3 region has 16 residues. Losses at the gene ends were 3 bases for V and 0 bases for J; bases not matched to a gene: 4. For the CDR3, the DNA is TGTGCCAGCAGTGAGTGGCTAGCGGGGAGCACAGATACGCAGTATTTT. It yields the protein CASSEWLAGSTDTQYF. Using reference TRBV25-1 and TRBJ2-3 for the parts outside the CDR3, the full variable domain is EADIYQTPRYLVIGTGKKITLECSQTMGHDKMYWYQQDPGMELHLIHYSYGVNSTEKGDLSSESTVSRIRTEHFPLTLESARPSHTSQYLCASSEWLAGSTDTQYFGPGTRLTVL.

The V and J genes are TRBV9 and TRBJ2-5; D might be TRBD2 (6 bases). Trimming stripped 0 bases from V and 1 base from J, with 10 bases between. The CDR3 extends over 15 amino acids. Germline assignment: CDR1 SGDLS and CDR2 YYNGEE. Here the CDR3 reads CASSVGGASQETQYF. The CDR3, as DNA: TGTGCCAGCAGCGTAGGCGGGGCAAGCCAAGAGACCCAGTACTTC.

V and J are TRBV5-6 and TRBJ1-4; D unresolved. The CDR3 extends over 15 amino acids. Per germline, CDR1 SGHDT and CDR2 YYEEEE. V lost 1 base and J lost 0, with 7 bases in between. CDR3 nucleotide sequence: TGTGCCAGCAGCTTGTTTTCTACAACTAATGAAAAACTGTTTTTT. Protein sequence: CASSLFSTTNEKLFF. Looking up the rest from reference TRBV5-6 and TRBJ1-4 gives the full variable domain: DAGVTQSPTHLIKTRGQQVTLRCSPKSGHDTVSWYQQALGQGPQFIFQYYEEEERQRGNFPDRFSGHQFPNYSSELNVNALLLGDSALYLCASSLFSTTNEKLFFGSGTQLSVL.